One T cell receptor (beta chain) is described in this entry. This entry comes from a study of CD8 T cells in Susac syndrome. The V gene end was trimmed by 8 bases and the J gene end by 5 bases; junction bases not matched to a gene: 4. CDR1 is SNHLY and CDR2 is FYNNEI in the germline V gene. The CDR3 runs to 14 residues. RNA was extracted with the RNeasy kit, and a quantity of about 0.45 to 1 ug was reverse transcribed using random hexamers. immunoSEQ multiplex PCR amplified TCR beta CDR3 across 54 Vbeta, 13 Jbeta. TCRdb re-called the immunoSEQ multiplex PCR reads through MiXCR, storing one row per CDR3 protein. Of roughly 200,000 distinct CDR3 sequences listed, approximately 95% are singletons.

This chain uses TRBV2 with TRBJ2-5; 14 bases are shared with TRBD2. The specimen sequenced was CD4+ T cells from PBMCs. The sequence came from a human donor in good health. The CDR3 coding sequence is TGTGCCAGCGGGACTAGCGGGGGATCGGAGACCCAGTACTTC. As protein: CASGTSGGSETQYF.